This record covers a single T cell receptor beta chain. This clone has just one count. It has no known antigen specificity. Base qualities are not at hand, and no much larger clone is one base apart. Via the germline V gene, CDR1 is SNHLY and CDR2 FYNNEI. A distance of 12 bases separates the germline ends of V and J, which lose 3 bases and 1 base respectively. The CDR3 holds 15 amino acids from the cysteine to the phenylalanine. Only the CDR3 portion is preserved as DNA: 45 bases, with reading frame beginning at the first base. The treatment or condition label, as the study defines it: approximately 18 received Ad26.COV2.S at low or high dose, single or two shots; about 5 received placebo; per-sample allocation not given. Repertoires of vaccine and placebo recipients were sequenced from samples collected on day 63 after the first injection. Cohort 1b enrolled around 23 adults aged 18-55 years at a single site in Boston, USA, between 29 July and 7 August 2020. Ad26.COV2.S was a replication-incompetent adenovirus type 26 vector that expressed a prefusion-stabilized SARS-CoV-2 spike protein derived from the original Wuhan strain.

The entry originates in a study of Ad26.COV2.S vaccination and SARS-CoV-2 variants (TCRdb year 2021). General notes on the study: Vaccine-arm donors were drawn from COV1001, a multicentre, randomized, double-blind, placebo-controlled phase I-IIa trial of Ad26.COV2.S in healthy adults. Ad26.COV2.S was administered intramuscularly at 5 x 10^10 or 1 x 10^11 viral particles, either as a single shot or as two shots given 56 days apart. Sequencing of the TCRbeta repertoire served to evaluate the specificity and breadth of SARS-CoV-2-reactive T cell receptors following Ad26.COV2.S vaccination. The TCR-sequenced set comprised around 30 samples: approximately 19 Ad26.COV2.S vaccine recipients, 5 placebo recipients and 8 SARS-CoV-2 convalescent individuals. Participants in the trial were split at random into five groups of five each, receiving low-dose or high-dose Ad26.COV2.S once or twice, or else placebo on both occasions. Throughout the experiments and outcome assessment, investigators stayed blinded to trial group allocation.

Results and caveats for the whole study, not just this receptor: According to the authors, total T cell responses may have been underestimated by the TCR breadth and depth analyses. After vaccination, substantial breadth of spike-specific CD8+ and CD4+ T cell responses was reported. Compared with placebo recipients, Ad26.COV2.S recipients showed higher spike-specific TCR breadth (P = 0.0014). Vaccine and placebo recipients had comparable non-spike TCR breadth, which fits with the vaccine containing only spike. The study was not powered to compare responses between vaccine doses or regimens.

The immunoSEQ Assay was used to sequence TCRbeta CDR3 regions. After extraction, genomic DNA underwent amplification by bias-controlled multiplex PCR, followed by high-throughput sequencing. The published analysis was carried out like this. To quantify the absolute abundance of every unique TCRbeta CDR3 region, sequences were collapsed and filtered. T cell fraction was estimated by normalization of TCRbeta template counts to usable DNA, with usable DNA being measured through amplification of reference genes present in all nucleated cells. Repertoire TCRs were annotated as SARS-CoV-2-specific by exact matching of V gene, CDR3 amino acid sequence and J gene to a known reactive TCR set. The reference SARS-CoV-2 TCR set came from MIRA and was filtered for enrichment in COVID-19-positive ImmuneCODE repertoires, removing public or cross-reactive TCRs. Based on the MIRA antigens, annotated TCRs were further analysed at the level of specific ORF or position within ORF. Breadth was defined as annotated unique rearrangements over total unique productive rearrangements; depth was the summed frequency of those rearrangements. Two-sided Wilcoxon rank-sum tests were used to compare TCR breadth between groups. The immuneACCESS repertoire file appears here via TCRdb, limited to in-frame rearrangements. These files lack a portion of the clones; in checked studies, under half of the deficit traces to unresolved V genes, and the cause of the others is not known. That table is the source of V, J and clone size, and D and trimming were worked out from the DNA. This sample has 300,000 to 350,000 clones in its table, and roughly 90% of those were observed once. The top ten hold 4.5% to 7% of the sample.

This sequence uses TRBV2 and TRBJ1-1, with the D gene uncertain. Sample: peripheral blood, taken in a trial of Ad26.COV2.S vaccine versus placebo. This TCR derives from a person between 18 and 60 years old who received the Ad26.COV2.S COVID-19 vaccine or a placebo. The DNA reads TGTGCCAGCAGTGACCCCATTTCAGAGAACACTGAAGCTTTCTTT. It translates to CASSDPISENTEAFF. Joined to the reference TRBV2 and TRBJ1-1 proteins, this CDR3 gives the full variable domain: EPEVTQTPSHQVTQMGQEVILRCVPISNHLYFYWYRQILGQKVEFLVSFYNNEISEKSEIFDDQFSVERPDGSNFTLKIRSTKLEDSAMYFCASSDPISENTEAFFGQGTRLTVV.